Each of the 32 T cell receptor beta chains below was sequenced from the same sample in a study of blood T cell repertoires in COVID-19. TCRdb's copy holds only in-frame clones and misses some; the assay was immunoSEQ multiplex PCR. The sample holds roughly 280,000 clones, about 85% seen once. Sequencing used peripheral blood. The receptors were gathered from a woman between 45 and 60 years old who had recovered from COVID-19.

The chain joins TRBV18 to TRBJ1-3; unclear D gene. V dropped 5 bases and J dropped 5 bases, with 13 bases sitting between them. CDR3 length: 14 residues. The germline CDR1 and CDR2 sequences are KGHSH and LQKENI. The CDR3 loop is CASSARAQRNTIYF. The CDR3 DNA is TGTGCCAGCTCAGCACGGGCCCAGCGAAACACCATATATTTT.

The rearrangement links TRBV5-1 to TRBJ2-7; D is possibly TRBD2 (5 bases). Germline-derived CDR1 and CDR2 are SGHRS and YFSETQ. This CDR3 region has 13 residues. Trimming shortened V by 4 bases and J by 4 bases, and 12 bases separated the two germline ends. The CDR3: CASSAGDLYEQYF. The CDR3 DNA follows: TGCGCCAGCAGCGCGGGCGACCTTTACGAGCAGTACTTC.

J is TRBJ2-7 and V is TRBV2; 7 nucleotides agree with TRBD1. J gave up 4 bases and V 6 bases, and 9 bases lay outside the gene matches. This CDR3 has 14 amino acids. Germline V gene lookup returns CDR1 SNHLY and CDR2 FYNNEI. The CDR3 protein is CASRPGTVRYEQYF. The DNA of the CDR3 is TGTGCCAGCAGACCCGGGACAGTCCGTTACGAGCAGTACTTC.

The rearrangement uses TRBV28 and TRBJ2-7; tentatively, D is TRBD1 (5 bases). Germline CDR1 reads MDHEN; CDR2 reads SYDVKM. The V gene lost 7 bases and the J gene lost 6 bases, with 13 bases spanning the gap. This CDR3 is 12 amino acids long. The CDR3 DNA reads as TGTGCCAGCATTACATCCCAGGGCGAGCAGTACTTC. Its translation is CASITSQGEQYF.

The V gene is TRBV5-1, the J gene TRBJ2-7; unclear D gene. The V end was cut by 1 base, the J end by 1 base, with 6 bases between. The germline V gene encodes CDR1 SGHRS and CDR2 YFSETQ. The CDR3 extends over 13 amino acids. The CDR3 is CASSLSPSYEQYF. In DNA, the CDR3 is TGCGCCAGCAGCTTGAGCCCGTCCTACGAGCAGTACTTC.

The chain combines TRBV2 with TRBJ2-2, with D possibly matching TRBD2 (6 bases). The CDR3 contains 13 residues. V was shortened by 11 bases and J by 1 base, with 11 bases between the two germline ends. Looked up from germline, CDR1 is SNHLY and CDR2 is FYNNEI. CDR3 bases: TGTGCCGTTCTTAGCGGGAACACCGGGGAGCTGTTTTTT. Amino acid sequence: CAVLSGNTGELFF.

The rearrangement links TRBV29-1 to TRBJ1-1, with 7 bases aligning to TRBD1. With V trimmed by 3 bases and J by 4 bases, 8 bases remained unmatched. The CDR3 is 14 amino acids. CDR1 SQVTM and CDR2 ANQGSEA come from the germline V gene. The DNA of the CDR3 is TGCAGCGTTGAGACAGGGTTTGGAGGCACTGAAGCTTTCTTT. It encodes CSVETGFGGTEAFF.

The chain recombines TRBV6-5 with TRBJ2-7; no clear D gene. V was shortened by 2 bases and J by 8 bases, with 7 bases between the two germline ends. Germline CDR1 is MNHEY and CDR2 is SVGAGI. The CDR3 is 11 residues long. The DNA of the CDR3 is TGTGCCAGCAGTTACAGCGCTAAGCAGTACTTC. Encoded protein: CASSYSAKQYF.

The CDR3 nucleotides read TGCGCCAGCAGCCAAGATCCTACCCGGGGGGAAGGGCAGTTCTTC. Its protein product is CASSQDPTRGEGQFF. The genes are TRBV4-3 and TRBJ2-1, with 7 bases that match TRBD2. V lost 0 bases, J lost 12 bases, and 11 bases stayed unmatched. The CDR3 contains 15 residues. Germline values: CDR1 LGHNA, CDR2 YSLEER.

CDR3 sequence reads: CAIRDSLAGDTEAFF. The DNA for the CDR3 is TGTGCCATCAGGGACAGCTTAGCTGGGGACACTGAAGCTTTCTTT. The rearrangement links TRBV10-3 to TRBJ1-1; the D gene is possibly TRBD1 (6 bases). V shed 6 bases and J shed 3 bases, with 17 bases lying between them. The CDR3 length is 15 residues. The V gene's germline CDR1 is ENHRY and CDR2 SYGVKD.

A single count supports this clone. V and J are TRBV28 and TRBJ1-1; D possibly corresponds to TRBD1 (6 bases). CDR3 length equals 14 residues. Trimming took 7 bases from V and 0 from J, leaving 12 bases between them. The germline gives CDR1 MDHEN, CDR2 SYDVKM. CDR3 residues: CASTLDSMNTEAFF. CDR3 nucleotide sequence: TGTGCCAGCACATTGGACAGCATGAACACTGAAGCTTTCTTT.

The J gene is TRBJ2-1, the V gene TRBV4-2; TRBD1 is a possible D gene (6 bases). The V end was cut by 6 bases, the J end by 10 bases, with 16 bases between. Per germline, CDR1 LGHNA and CDR2 YNFKEQ. There are 13 residues in the CDR3. CDR3 loop: CASSRGLPYEQFF. The DNA of the CDR3 is TGTGCCAGCAGTAGGGGGTTACCATACGAGCAGTTCTTC.

Concerning this clone itself: The same CDR3 is also encoded by other DNA sequences in this sample. The rearrangement uses TRBV7-2 and TRBJ1-4, with a tentative D call TRBD1 (5 bases). Germline CDR1 reads SGHTA; CDR2 reads FQGNSA. V was cut by 4 bases and J by 7 bases, with 7 bases left in between. The CDR3 has 12 amino acids. The CDR3 here is CASSSGGEKLFF. In DNA form, the CDR3 reads TGTGCCAGCAGCTCCGGGGGTGAAAAACTGTTTTTT.

The genes are TRBV30 and TRBJ1-2, with D uncertain. V gave up 4 bases and J gave up 6 bases, with 15 bases separating them. This CDR3 spans 13 amino acids. Germline V gene lookup returns CDR1 GTSNPN and CDR2 SVGIG (reference sequence). The DNA of the CDR3 is TGTGCCTGGAAAGGTCGGGGATTCAATGGCTACACCTTC. Protein: CAWKGRGFNGYTF.

V and J are TRBV6-6 and TRBJ1-5; TRBD1 matches at 9 bases. Germline assignment: CDR1 MNHNY and CDR2 SVGAGI (reference sequence). V shed 5 bases and J 2 bases; nucleotides not matched to a gene: 7. The CDR3 has 16 amino acids. CDR3 loop: CASSGHRGPGNQPQHF. The DNA for the CDR3 is TGTGCCAGCAGTGGACACAGGGGGCCGGGCAATCAGCCCCAGCATTTT.

The J gene is TRBJ1-2, the V gene TRBV25-1, with D perhaps matching TRBD1 (6 bases). V dropped 6 bases and J dropped 0 bases, with 17 bases sitting between them. CDR3 length: 16 residues. Per the germline V gene, CDR1 is MGHDK and CDR2 is SYGVNS. The CDR3 DNA sequence: TGTGCCAGCAGCCTCGCGGGGGCCGGAGCTAACTATGGCTACACCTTC. This encodes CASSLAGAGANYGYTF.

This sequence joins TRBV27 and TRBJ2-6; maybe TRBD2 (5 bases). Germline values: CDR1 MNHEY, CDR2 SMNVEV (reference sequence). Deletions cut 5 bases from V and 0 bases from J, with 11 bases between. The length of the CDR3 is 16 residues. This CDR3 reads CASSPGRGSGANVLTF. The CDR3 coding sequence is TGTGCCAGCAGTCCCGGACGGGGCTCTGGGGCCAACGTCCTGACTTTC.

The rearrangement links TRBV6-2 or TRBV6-3 to TRBJ2-7; D call uncertain. The CDR3 spans 15 residues. The V end was cut by 0 bases, the J end by 5 bases, with 14 bases between. CDR1 and CDR2 from the germline V gene are MNHEY and SVGEGT. The CDR3 bases are TGTGCCAGCAGTTACTCGTTCCCCTTTTTCGACGAGCAGTACTTC. Residues: CASSYSFPFFDEQYF.

Only one count was recorded for this clone. This chain links TRBV6-6 with TRBJ1-5; the D gene is possibly TRBD1 (5 bases). With 5 bases removed from V and 3 bases from J, the gap between germline ends came to 11 bases. Germline V gene sequence: CDR1 MNHNY, CDR2 SVGAGI (reference sequence). The CDR3 is made up of 14 amino acids. The CDR3 DNA reads as TGTGCCAGCAGTCTACAGGCTTACAATCAGCCCCAGCATTTT. Its protein is CASSLQAYNQPQHF.

This clone has a single count. The gene calls are TRBV3-1 (or the pseudogene TRBV3-2) and TRBJ1-1, with TRBD1 as a possible D gene (5 bases). Trimming took off 4 bases at V and 4 bases at J, with 13 bases between the two ends. The CDR3 is made up of 14 amino acids. The germline V gene has CDR1 LGHDT and CDR2 YNNKEL (reference sequence). DNA of the CDR3: TGTGCCAGCAGCCCCCAGGGAGGCCCCACTGAAGCTTTCTTT. Translating it yields CASSPQGGPTEAFF.

The V and J genes are TRBV6-5 and TRBJ2-7, with 7 bases matching TRBD1. The junction had 7 bases not matched to a gene; V was cut back by 2 bases and J by 3 bases. The CDR3 covers 15 residues. CDR1 and CDR2 from the germline V gene are MNHEY and SVGAGI. The CDR3 nucleotides are TGTGCCAGCAGTTACGGACAGGTGGCGAACTACGAGCAGTACTTC. Its translation: CASSYGQVANYEQYF.

The chain employs TRBV2 and TRBJ1-4; weak D call: TRBD1 (6 bases). The germline V gene encodes CDR1 SNHLY and CDR2 FYNNEI. V was clipped by 8 bases and J by 7 bases, with 17 bases between them. CDR3 length equals 14 residues. The CDR3 is CASADRTEGEKLFF. CDR3 sequence (DNA): TGTGCCAGCGCGGACCGGACAGAAGGTGAAAAACTGTTTTTT.

The rearrangement joins TRBV12-5 to TRBJ2-3, with D maybe TRBD1 (6 bases). CDR1 is LGHNT, CDR2 FRNRAP, per germline. The V and J ends lost 5 bases and 9 bases respectively, with 15 bases between them. The CDR3 extends over 13 amino acids. Here the CDR3 DNA reads TGTGCTAGTGGTCCCTCGGGACATCTGACGCAGTATTTT. This codes for CASGPSGHLTQYF.

The V call is TRBV15, the J call TRBJ1-1; D is undetermined. Trimming removed 1 base from V and 3 bases from J, with 3 bases in between. The CDR3 spans 12 residues. CDR1 LNHNV and CDR2 YYDKDF come from the germline V gene (reference sequence). The CDR3 DNA sequence: TGTGCCACCAGCAGAGTAGACACTGAAGCTTTCTTT. This translates into CATSRVDTEAFF.

The chain links TRBV9 to TRBJ1-5; TRBD1 might be the D (6 bases). Germline V gene data show CDR1 as SGDLS and CDR2 as YYNGEE. V was trimmed by 0 bases and J by 6 bases, leaving 13 bases between them. CDR3 length: 15 residues. The CDR3 protein is CASSVDVDRRQPQHF. CDR3 nucleotides: TGTGCCAGCAGCGTAGACGTAGACAGGCGTCAGCCCCAGCATTTT.

J is TRBJ1-2 and V is TRBV7-2, with 7 bases matching TRBD1. The CDR3 sequence is 16 residues long. V shed 3 bases and J 4 bases; nucleotides not matched to a gene: 11. Germline CDR1 reads SGHTA; CDR2 reads FQGNSA. CDR3 bases: TGTGCCAGCAGCTTCTCCGGGACAGTTGGGAGCTATGGCTACACCTTC. Its protein is CASSFSGTVGSYGYTF.

The chain uses TRBV5-6 and TRBJ2-5; 10 bases line up with TRBD2. CDR3 length: 14 amino acids. V gave up 3 bases and J gave up 4 bases; unmatched junction bases: 3. Germline V gives CDR1 SGHDT, CDR2 YYEEEE. The CDR3 DNA sequence: TGTGCCAGCAGCTCAGCGGGAGGGCCAGAGACCCAGTACTTC. Translation: CASSSAGGPETQYF.

V usage is TRBV5-1 and J usage is TRBJ1-5; D gene uncertain. Trimming removed 1 base at V and 0 bases at J, with 2 bases between. CDR3 size: 13 residues. Germline V CDR1 and CDR2: SGHRS, YFSETQ. This chain's CDR3 is CASSLYSNQPQHF. CDR3 DNA: TGCGCCAGCAGCTTGTATAGCAATCAGCCCCAGCATTTT.

This clone was recorded once. The V call is TRBV28, the J call TRBJ1-5; 7 bases are shared with TRBD1. This CDR3 contains 18 residues. J lost 0 bases, V lost 4 bases, and 12 bases had no gene match. Per germline, CDR1 MDHEN and CDR2 SYDVKM. The CDR3 here is CASSSNRGPPYSNQPQHF. The CDR3 coding sequence is TGTGCCAGCAGTTCGAACAGGGGTCCTCCCTATAGCAATCAGCCCCAGCATTTT.

This clone was counted only a few times. J is TRBJ2-1 and V is TRBV9; maybe TRBD2 (6 bases). The germline CDR1 and CDR2 sequences are SGDLS and YYNGEE. CDR3 length: 16 residues. The V and J ends lost 3 bases and 4 bases respectively, with 17 bases between them. The CDR3 DNA reads as TGTGCCAGCAGCGACGGGAGTATGGCCCTATACAATGAGCAGTTCTTC. The encoded protein is CASSDGSMALYNEQFF.

This rearrangement joins TRBV3-1 (or the pseudogene TRBV3-2) to TRBJ2-7; D is undetermined. The germline V gene has CDR1 LGHDT and CDR2 YNNKEL (reference sequence). CDR3 length: 14 amino acids. V was trimmed by 1 base and J by 4 bases, leaving 11 bases between them. In DNA form, the CDR3 reads TGTGCCAGCAGCCAAGTTGATTCGGGTTACGAGCAGTACTTC. Its protein product is CASSQVDSGYEQYF.

This CDR3 is CASSYPGATEAFF. CDR3 sequence (DNA): TGTGCCAGCAGTTACCCAGGGGCAACTGAAGCTTTCTTT. The chain combines TRBV6-2 or TRBV6-3 with TRBJ1-1, with D possibly TRBD1 on 6 matching bases. CDR1 is MNHEY, CDR2 SVGEGT, per germline. CDR3 length: 13 amino acids. The V and J ends lost 2 bases and 5 bases respectively, with 9 bases between them.